This T cell receptor (beta chain) was sequenced for a study of blood T cell repertoires in COVID-19. For the study at large: Italy, Spain and the United States were the sources of the convalescent and acute COVID-19 samples.

CDR1 and CDR2 from the germline V gene are MNHEY and SVGAGI. Trimming took 2 bases from V and 5 from J, leaving 16 bases between them. The CDR3 sequence is 16 residues long. Sequencing used immunoSEQ multiplex PCR; TCRdb keeps in-frame clones, though not all of them. The table has approximately 72,000 clones, about 85% seen once. V is TRBV6-5 and J is TRBJ1-5; D is undetermined. The sample comprised peripheral blood. This sequence was found in a woman aged 80 or over with active or convalescent COVID-19. The DNA for the CDR3 is TGTGCCAGCAGTTACCGCGGCGAAATCGGAGATCAGCCCCAGCATTTT. It is translated as CASSYRGEIGDQPQHF.